The entry below gives a single T cell receptor (beta chain) sequence along with its context. Its antigen is undetermined. Processing released intraepithelial and lamina propria lymphocytes from the graft tissue. These data belong to a study of graft-versus-host responses after intestinal transplantation. Overall study findings and caveats: Detected in recipient marrow were GvH clones, some of which were first observed in ileum or blood. Early after transplant, HvG clones declined as circulating GvH clones peaked. Where graft-donor T cell macrochimerism was present, patients had high graft-versus-host to host-versus-graft clonal ratios in allografts.

Clones were sequenced by immunoSEQ multiplex PCR, and TCRdb holds only the in-frame ones, with some missing. The sample yields roughly 23,000 clones, about 80% seen once. Specimen: ileum tissue, collected 12 days after intestinal transplant. This sequence originates from a human patient who received an intestinal transplant, so some T cells may come from the graft donor.

CDR3 DNA sequence: TGTGCCAGCAGCCCGGTGACTAGCGGGAGTGATACGCAGTATTTT. Translation gives CASSPVTSGSDTQYF. The chain recombines TRBV6-1 with TRBJ2-3, with 12 bases that match TRBD2. The CDR3 totals 15 residues. V trimming: 6 bases; J trimming: 6 bases; junction bases outside the gene matches: 7. Germline V gene data show CDR1 as MNHNS and CDR2 as SASEGT.